The rows below give T cell receptor beta chains drawn from one sample of a study of cytomegalovirus exposure and HLA in healthy donors. Sequencing was performed with immunoSEQ multiplex PCR; in TCRdb, only in-frame clones are kept and a portion is missing. The sample lists about 190,000 clones; 80% to 85% were seen once. The material sequenced was PBMCs. The receptor source for this set is a woman aged 18 to 35 in good health and CMV-seropositive. Each CDR3 is given without its conserved first and last residue.

TRBJ2-7 TRBV9 ASSVGEARSYEQY
TRBJ1-2 TRBV5-6 ASVGQGGVLYT
TRBJ2-1 TRBV9 ASSKSAGFSEQF
TRBJ2-7 TRBV27 ASRSAGDLSYEQY
TRBJ1-1 TRBV2 ASSQGMNTEAF
TRBJ2-7 TRBV7-3 ASSPTGGLREQY
TRBJ2-7 TRBV5-1 ASSMDRNYEQY
TRBJ2-1 TRBV9 ASSVSQRGNNEQF
TRBJ1-2 TRBV5-1 ASSLWQGKGYT
TRBJ1-6 TRBV27 ASSLQAIYNSPLH
TRBJ1-2 TRBV29-1 SVNRDGGGYT
TRBJ1-4 TRBV7-2 ASSFGQRNEKLF
TRBJ1-2 TRBV29-1 SVPGQGVYGYT
TRBJ1-5 TRBV12-5 ASLGPGQGAGQPQH
TRBJ2-5 TRBV2 ASSEPSGGQETQY
TRBJ2-2 TRBV27 ASSLLGVTGELF
TRBJ1-2 TRBV13 ASLSGYT
TRBJ1-5 TRBV19 ASSIVGSNGPQH
TRBJ2-2 TRBV5-1 ASGGAGTGELF
TRBJ2-7 TRBV2 ASTRGSSYEQY
TRBJ2-1 TRBV2 ASSELAVFNEF
TRBJ2-7 TRBV2 ASRQERDGGYEQY
TRBJ1-6 TRBV6-6 ASSYTVSSYNSPLH
TRBJ1-2 TRBV25-1 ASSYRQGIDGYT
TRBJ1-2 TRBV19 ASSIQPGRYGYT
TRBJ2-5 TRBV11-2 ASSLDHLETQY
TRBJ1-4 TRBV2 ASGGQLPEKLF
TRBJ1-5 TRBV5-1 ASRPDNYQPQH
TRBJ2-3 TRBV6-1 ASSGGGWDNTQY
TRBJ2-7 TRBV5-4 ASSPKDREEGEQY
TRBJ1-1 TRBV5-1 ASSGGTGNTEAF
TRBJ1-2 TRBV5-1 ASSTAPQYGYT
TRBJ1-6 TRBV25-1 ASSRTGPDSPLH
TRBJ1-1 TRBV7-8 ASSLEKNGAGRYTEAF
TRBJ1-1 TRBV7-9 ASSTLQDKNTEAF
TRBJ1-1 TRBV2 ASSEPSGRNTEAF
TRBJ2-5 TRBV20-1 SALRGETQY
TRBJ2-5 TRBV7-9 ASSLGGTTQETQY
TRBJ1-1 TRBV5-1 ASSFSDRGYAF
TRBJ2-2 TRBV5-1 ASSLRSTNTGELF
TRBJ2-5 TRBV6-5 ASSYLQVGGVETQY
TRBJ2-7 TRBV6-7 ASSNDRGVCEQY